Listed here are 5 T cell receptor beta chains from one sample, sequenced in a study of regulatory T cells in long-lasting Graves disease. Construction of TCR beta libraries relied on iRepertoire HTBI primers and on Arm-PCR targeting CDR3 regions. TCRdb processed the multiplex PCR reads anew with MiXCR; each CDR3 protein has one entry. The data contain roughly 500,000 distinct CDR3 sequences, more than 10% of them singletons. Stated time point: newly diagnosed GD, antithyroid drugs for less than 3 months. RNA from PBMCs was the source of the TCR library. These data were also reused for a study on T cells in Graves' hyperthyroidism and ophthalmopathy.

The sample consisted of peripheral blood mononuclear cells (PBMCs), taken at new diagnosis, from a patient treated with antithyroid drugs. The receptors here all came from a woman between 25 and 40 years old with Graves disease.

This clonotype was counted many times. This chain joins TRBV11-2 and TRBJ1-3, with a possible D match to TRBD1 (6 bases). V shed 6 bases and J shed 0 bases, with 9 bases lying between them. The CDR3 is made up of 14 amino acids. CDR1 is SGHAT and CDR2 is FQNNGV in the germline V gene. The CDR3: CASSWTDSGNTIYF. The CDR3 DNA is TGTGCCAGCAGTTGGACAGACTCTGGAAACACCATATATTTT.

This sequence joins TRBV4-3 and TRBJ1-3, with D uncertain. This CDR3 region has 13 residues. Germline CDR1 reads LGHNA; CDR2 reads YSLEER. V was shortened by 0 bases and J by 8 bases, with 8 bases between the two germline ends. Here the CDR3 DNA reads TGCGCCAGCAGCCAAGATGGGGAGGACACCATATATTTT. This codes for CASSQDGEDTIYF.

The rearrangement uses TRBV6-4 and TRBJ1-1; D might be TRBD1 (5 bases). This CDR3 is 16 amino acids long. In germline, CDR1 is MRHNA, CDR2 SNTAGT. V lost 6 bases and J 2 bases, leaving 19 bases between the germline ends. CDR3 in DNA: TGTGCCAGCAGACCAAAATCCGGCAGGGCTAACACTGAAGCTTTCTTT. It yields the protein CASRPKSGRANTEAFF.

The chain combines TRBV28 with TRBJ2-7, with 7 bases matching TRBD2. The CDR3 length is 15 residues. The junction had 16 bases not matched to a gene; V was cut back by 7 bases and J by 7 bases. Germline CDR1 is MDHEN and CDR2 is SYDVKM. The CDR3 DNA is TGTGCCAGCATCCCTTGGGCGGGAGTACCCCGGGAGCAGTACTTC. Protein: CASIPWAGVPREQYF.

Ten or more counts support this clonotype. The chain employs TRBV6-9 and TRBJ2-7, with 8 bases that match TRBD2. J lost 5 bases, V lost 3 bases, and 21 bases had no gene match. The CDR3 has 19 residues. CDR1 MNHGY and CDR2 SVAAGI come from the germline V gene. CDR3 residues: CASSYPGHLSGAMTDEQYF. The CDR3 coding sequence is TGTGCCAGCAGTTACCCGGGACACCTTAGCGGGGCAATGACTGACGAGCAGTACTTC.